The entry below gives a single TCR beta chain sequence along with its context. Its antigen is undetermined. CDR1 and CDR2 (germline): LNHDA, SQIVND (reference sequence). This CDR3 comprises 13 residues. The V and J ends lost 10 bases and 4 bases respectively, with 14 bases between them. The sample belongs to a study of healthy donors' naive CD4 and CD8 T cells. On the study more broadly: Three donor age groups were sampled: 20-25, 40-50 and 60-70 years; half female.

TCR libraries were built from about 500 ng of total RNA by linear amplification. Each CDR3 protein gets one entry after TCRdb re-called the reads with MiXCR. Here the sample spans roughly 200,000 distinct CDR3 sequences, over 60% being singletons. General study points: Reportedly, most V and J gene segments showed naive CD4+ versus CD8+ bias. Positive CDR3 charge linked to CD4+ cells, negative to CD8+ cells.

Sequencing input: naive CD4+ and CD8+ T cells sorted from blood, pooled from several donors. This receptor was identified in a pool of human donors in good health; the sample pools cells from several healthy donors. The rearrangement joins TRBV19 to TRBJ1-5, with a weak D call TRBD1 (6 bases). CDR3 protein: CATTRQVNQPQHF. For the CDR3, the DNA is TGTGCCACTACCCGACAGGTGAATCAGCCCCAGCATTTT.